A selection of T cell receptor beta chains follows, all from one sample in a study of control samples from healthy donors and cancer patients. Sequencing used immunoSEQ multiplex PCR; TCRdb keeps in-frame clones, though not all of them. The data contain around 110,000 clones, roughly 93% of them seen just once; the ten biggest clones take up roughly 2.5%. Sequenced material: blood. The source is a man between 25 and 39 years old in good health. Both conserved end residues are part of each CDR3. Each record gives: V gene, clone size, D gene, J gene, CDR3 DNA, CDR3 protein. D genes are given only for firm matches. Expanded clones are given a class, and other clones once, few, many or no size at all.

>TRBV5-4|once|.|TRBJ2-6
TGTGCCAGCAGCTTGGGAATTTCTGGGGCCAACGTCCTGACTTTC
CASSLGISGANVLTF
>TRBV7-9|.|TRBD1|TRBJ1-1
TGTGCCAGCAGCGTTGGCCGGGACAGAATGTTGGACACTGAAGCTTTCTTT
CASSVGRDRMLDTEAFF
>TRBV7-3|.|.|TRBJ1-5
TGTGCCAGACTAGGGCGCCAATACCCTAGCAATCAGCCCCAGCATTTT
CARLGRQYPSNQPQHF
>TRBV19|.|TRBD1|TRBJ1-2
TGTGCCAGTAGTACCAACAGGGGGGCCTATGGCTACACCTTC
CASSTNRGAYGYTF
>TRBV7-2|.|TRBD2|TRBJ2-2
TGTGCCAGCAGCTGGGGACTAGCGGGGACCGGGGAGCTGTTTTTT
CASSWGLAGTGELFF
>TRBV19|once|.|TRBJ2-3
TGTGCCACCCATGCCGCCTGGGAAGATACGCAGTATTTT
CATHAAWEDTQYF
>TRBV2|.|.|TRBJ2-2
TGTGCCAGCAGTATCAGGAAGACCGGGGAGCTGTTTTTT
CASSIRKTGELFF
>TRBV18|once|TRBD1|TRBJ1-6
TGTGCCAGCTCACCGAAGGACAGGGAAAATTCACCCCTCCACTTT
CASSPKDRENSPLHF
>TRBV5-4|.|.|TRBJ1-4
TGTGCCAGCAGCTCCCAGACAGGAGCCGCTGAAAAACTGTTTTTT
CASSSQTGAAEKLFF
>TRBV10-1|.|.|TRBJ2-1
TGCGCCAGCAGTGACCTACCGAATGAGCAGTTCTTC
CASSDLPNEQFF
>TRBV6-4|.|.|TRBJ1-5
TGTGCCAGCTCGCCCGGGACTGAGAATCAGCCCCAGCATTTT
CASSPGTENQPQHF
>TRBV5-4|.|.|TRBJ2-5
TGTGCCAGCAGCTTTGGACAGCAAGAGACCCAGTACTTC
CASSFGQQETQYF
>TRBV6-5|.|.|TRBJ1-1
TGTGCCAGCAGTTACTCCGTTGCGTCACGAAACACTGAAGCTTTCTTT
CASSYSVASRNTEAFF
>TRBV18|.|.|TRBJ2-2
TGTGCCAGCTCACCGGATAGGACCTACACCGGGGAGCTGTTTTTT
CASSPDRTYTGELFF
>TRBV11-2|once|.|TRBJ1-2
TGTGCCAGCAGCTTAGGACCGAGAGGCTATGGCTACACCTTC
CASSLGPRGYGYTF
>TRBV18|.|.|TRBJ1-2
TGTGCCAGCTCACCACCTGGCAGGGTTGCGTGGGGCTACACCTTC
CASSPPGRVAWGYTF
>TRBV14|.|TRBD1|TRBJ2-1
TGTGCCAGCAGCCAGGTCCGGGACAGTAAACACCCCCATGAGCAGTTCTTC
CASSQVRDSKHPHEQFF
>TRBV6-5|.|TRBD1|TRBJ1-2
TGTGCCAGCAGGACAGGGGTCTATGGCTACACCTTC
CASRTGVYGYTF
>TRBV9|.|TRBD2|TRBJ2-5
TGTGCCAGCAGCGTAGGAACTAGCGGGGAGGGGGCCCAGTACTTC
CASSVGTSGEGAQYF
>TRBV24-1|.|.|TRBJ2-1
TGTGCCACCAGGGCCCGTAGCTGGTATGAGCAGTTCTTC
CATRARSWYEQFF
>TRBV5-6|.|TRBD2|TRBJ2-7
TGTGCCAGCAGCTTGGTGGGGGCGGGGGGCGGCGAGCAGTACTTC
CASSLVGAGGGEQYF
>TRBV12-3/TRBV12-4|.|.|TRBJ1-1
TGTGCCAGCACCCTTGGGGGGGCCGAAGCTTTCTTT
CASTLGGAEAFF
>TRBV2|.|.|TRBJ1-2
TGTGCCAGCAGTGACAGAATAATCTATGGCTACACCTTC
CASSDRIIYGYTF
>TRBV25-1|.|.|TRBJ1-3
TGTGCCAGCAGTGGCACCTCTGGAAACACCATATATTTT
CASSGTSGNTIYF
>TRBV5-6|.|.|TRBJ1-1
TGTGCCAGCAGCTTGGTGAGCCAGATTCAGAACACTGAAGCTTTCTTT
CASSLVSQIQNTEAFF
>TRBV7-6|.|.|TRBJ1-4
TGTGCCAGCAGCTTGAGCTGGGGTAATGAAAAACTGTTTTTT
CASSLSWGNEKLFF
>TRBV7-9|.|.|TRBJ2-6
TGTGCCAGCCTAAACGGACGGAGCAGTGGGGCCAACGTCCTGACTTTC
CASLNGRSSGANVLTF
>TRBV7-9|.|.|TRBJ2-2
TGTGCCAGCAGCCCCCGGGTCTCGAACACCGGGGAGCTGTTTTTT
CASSPRVSNTGELFF
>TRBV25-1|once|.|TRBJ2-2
TGTGCCAGCCATGGGGGGCTCGCCACCGGGGAGCTGTTTTTT
CASHGGLATGELFF
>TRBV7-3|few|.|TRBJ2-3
TGTGCCAGCAGCTTAATAGGGGGTCGAACAGATACGCAGTATTTT
CASSLIGGRTDTQYF
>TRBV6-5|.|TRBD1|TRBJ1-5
TGTGCCAGCAGCATTCTCGACAGGGGGAACCAGCCCCAGCATTTT
CASSILDRGNQPQHF
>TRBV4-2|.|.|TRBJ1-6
TGTGCCAGCAGCCACGAGGGACACCTTAGCTCCTATAATTCACCCCTCCACTTT
CASSHEGHLSSYNSPLHF
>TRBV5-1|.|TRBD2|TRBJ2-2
TGCGCCAGCACCGTAGCGGGGGCCAACACCGGGGAGCTGTTTTTT
CASTVAGANTGELFF
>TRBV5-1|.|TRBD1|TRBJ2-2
TGCGCCAGCAGCCCCCAGACAGGGACCACCGGGGAGCTGTTTTTT
CASSPQTGTTGELFF
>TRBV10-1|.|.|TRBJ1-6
TGCGCCAGCAGTGACTCCAATTCACCCCTCCACTTT
CASSDSNSPLHF
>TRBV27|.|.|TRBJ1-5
TGTGCCAGCAGTTTATCAGGGGTGGGCAATCAGCCCCAGCATTTT
CASSLSGVGNQPQHF
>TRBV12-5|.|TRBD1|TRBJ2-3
TGTGCTAGTGGTTTGGTGACAGGGGGCACAGATACGCAGTATTTT
CASGLVTGGTDTQYF
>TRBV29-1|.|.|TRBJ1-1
TGCAGCGTTGTGGGGAAGAGCACTGAAGCTTTCTTT
CSVVGKSTEAFF
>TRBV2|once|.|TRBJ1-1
TGTGCCAGCAGTGAAGAAGAGACAGTCGAAGCTTTCTTT
CASSEEETVEAFF
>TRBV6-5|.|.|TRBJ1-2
TGTGCCAGCAGTTACTCGAAGGGCAGCTTGGGAGGCTACACCTTC
CASSYSKGSLGGYTF
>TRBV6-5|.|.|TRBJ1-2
TGTGCCAGCAGGGGGACCACGCGAGGCTACACCTTC
CASRGTTRGYTF
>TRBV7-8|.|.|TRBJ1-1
TGTGCCAGCAGCGTTAGGCAGAGGGAAGGGCCTTTGATGAACACTGAAGCTTTCTTT
CASSVRQREGPLMNTEAFF
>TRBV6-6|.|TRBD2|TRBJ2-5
TGTGCCAGCAGTTGGACTAGCGGGGAGACCCAGTACTTC
CASSWTSGETQYF
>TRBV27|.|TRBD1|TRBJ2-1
TGTGCCAGCAAGTACAGGGGGCGTTACAATGAGCAGTTCTTC
CASKYRGRYNEQFF
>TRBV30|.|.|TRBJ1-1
TGTGCTCGAAGCAGGGGAGGCACTGAAGCTTTCTTT
CARSRGGTEAFF
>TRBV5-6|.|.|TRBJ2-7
TGTGCCAGCACCCGGTCAGGGGTTCGATCCAGCTCCTACGAGCAGTACTTC
CASTRSGVRSSSYEQYF
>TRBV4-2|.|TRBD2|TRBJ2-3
TGTGCCAGCAGCGTGGATAGCGGGGGCCTTACGCAGTATTTT
CASSVDSGGLTQYF
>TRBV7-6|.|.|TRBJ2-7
TGTGCCAGCAGCTTCTCCGGGACTGTGCTAGGCGAGCAGTACTTC
CASSFSGTVLGEQYF
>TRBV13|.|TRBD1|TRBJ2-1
TGTGCCAGCAGCCCCTCCGGGACAGAGATTTACAATGAGCAGTTCTTC
CASSPSGTEIYNEQFF
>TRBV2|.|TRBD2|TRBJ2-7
TGTGCCAGCAGTGGGGGGAGCGGGAGACTCGAGCAGTACTTC
CASSGGSGRLEQYF
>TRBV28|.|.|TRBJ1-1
TGTGCCAGCAGTTTAGGCAGGGTGAACACTGAAGCTTTCTTT
CASSLGRVNTEAFF
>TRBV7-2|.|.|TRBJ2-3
TGTGCCAGCAGCCCCATGACCCCGACCCCCGCAGATACGCAGTATTTT
CASSPMTPTPADTQYF
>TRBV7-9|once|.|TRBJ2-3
TGTGCCAGCAGCTCCCGAACTCACAGGGGAGGGACAGATACGCAGTATTTT
CASSSRTHRGGTDTQYF
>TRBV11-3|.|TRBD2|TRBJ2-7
TGTGCCAGCAGCCCCGGGCTAGCGGGGCCCTACGAGCAGTACTTC
CASSPGLAGPYEQYF
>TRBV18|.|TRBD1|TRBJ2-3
TGTGCCAGCTCACTCCGGGGTCAGGGGGCTACAGATACGCAGTATTTT
CASSLRGQGATDTQYF
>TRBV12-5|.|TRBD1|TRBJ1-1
TGTGCTAGTGGTTTGGTATCAGGGGGCACTGAAGCTTTCTTT
CASGLVSGGTEAFF